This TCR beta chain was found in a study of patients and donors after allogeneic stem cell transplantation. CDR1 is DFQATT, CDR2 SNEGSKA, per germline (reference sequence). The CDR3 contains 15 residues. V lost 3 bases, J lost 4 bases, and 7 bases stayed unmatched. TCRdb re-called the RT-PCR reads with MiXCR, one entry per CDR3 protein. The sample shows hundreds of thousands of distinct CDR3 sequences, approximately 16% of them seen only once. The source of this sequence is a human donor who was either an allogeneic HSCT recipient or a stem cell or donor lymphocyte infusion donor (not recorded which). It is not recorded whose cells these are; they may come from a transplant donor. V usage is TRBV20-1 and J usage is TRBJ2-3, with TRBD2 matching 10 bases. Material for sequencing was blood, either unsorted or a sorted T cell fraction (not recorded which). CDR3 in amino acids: CSARLSGRVSDTQYF. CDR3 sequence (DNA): TGCAGTGCTAGGCTCAGCGGGAGGGTTTCAGATACGCAGTATTTT.